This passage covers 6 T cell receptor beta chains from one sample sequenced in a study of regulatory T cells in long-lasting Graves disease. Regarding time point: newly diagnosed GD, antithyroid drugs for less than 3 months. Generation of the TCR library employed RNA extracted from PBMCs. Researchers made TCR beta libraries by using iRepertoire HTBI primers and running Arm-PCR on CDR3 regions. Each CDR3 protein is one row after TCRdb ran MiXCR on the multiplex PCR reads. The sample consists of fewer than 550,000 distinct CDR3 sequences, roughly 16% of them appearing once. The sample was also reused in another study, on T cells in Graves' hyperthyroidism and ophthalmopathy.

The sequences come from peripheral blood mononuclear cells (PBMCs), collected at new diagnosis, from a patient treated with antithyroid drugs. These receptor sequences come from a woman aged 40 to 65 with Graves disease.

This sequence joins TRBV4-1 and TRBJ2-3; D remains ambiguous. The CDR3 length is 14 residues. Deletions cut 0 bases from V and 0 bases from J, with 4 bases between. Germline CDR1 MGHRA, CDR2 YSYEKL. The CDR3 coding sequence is TGCGCCAGCAGCCAAGAGTACAGCACAGATACGCAGTATTTT. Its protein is CASSQEYSTDTQYF.

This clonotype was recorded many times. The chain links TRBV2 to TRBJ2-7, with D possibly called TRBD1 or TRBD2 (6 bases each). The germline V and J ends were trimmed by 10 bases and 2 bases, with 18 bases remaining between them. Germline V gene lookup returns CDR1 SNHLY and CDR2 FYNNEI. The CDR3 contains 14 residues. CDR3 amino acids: CATQKGRGAYEQYF. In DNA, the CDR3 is TGTGCCACCCAGAAAGGTAGGGGGGCCTACGAGCAGTACTTC.

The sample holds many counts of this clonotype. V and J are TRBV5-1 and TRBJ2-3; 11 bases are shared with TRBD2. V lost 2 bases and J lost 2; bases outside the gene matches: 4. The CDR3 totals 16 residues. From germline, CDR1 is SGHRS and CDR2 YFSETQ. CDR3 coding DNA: TGCGCCAGCAGCTTACTAGCGGGGGTACCCACAGATACGCAGTATTTT. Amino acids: CASSLLAGVPTDTQYF.

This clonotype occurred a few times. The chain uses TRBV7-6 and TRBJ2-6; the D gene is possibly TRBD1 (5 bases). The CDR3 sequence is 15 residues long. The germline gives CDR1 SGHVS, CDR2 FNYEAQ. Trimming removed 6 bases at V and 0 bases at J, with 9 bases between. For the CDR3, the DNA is TGTGCCAGCAGAACAGGCCCCTCTGGGGCCAACGTCCTGACTTTC. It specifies CASRTGPSGANVLTF. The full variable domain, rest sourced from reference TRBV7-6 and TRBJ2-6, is GAGVSQSPRYKVTKRGQDVALRCDPISGHVSLYWYRQALGQGPEFLTYFNYEAQQDKSGLPNDRFSAERPEGSISTLTIQRTEQRDSAMYRCASRTGPSGANVLTFGAGSRLTVL.

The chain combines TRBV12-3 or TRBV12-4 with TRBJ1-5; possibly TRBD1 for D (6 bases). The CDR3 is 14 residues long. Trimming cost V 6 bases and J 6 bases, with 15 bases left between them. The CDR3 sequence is CASSKGVGSQPQHF. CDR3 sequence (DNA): TGTGCCAGCAGCAAGGGGGTGGGTAGTCAGCCCCAGCATTTT.

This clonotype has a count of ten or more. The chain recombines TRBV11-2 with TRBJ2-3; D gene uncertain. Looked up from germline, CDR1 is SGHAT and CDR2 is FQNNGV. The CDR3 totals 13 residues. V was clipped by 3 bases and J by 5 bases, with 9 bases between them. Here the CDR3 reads CASSLLERDTQYF. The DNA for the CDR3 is TGTGCCAGCAGCTTGCTGGAGAGAGATACGCAGTATTTT.